This TCR beta chain emerged from a study of blood T cell repertoires in COVID-19. The CDR3 sequence is 17 residues long. In germline, CDR1 is LNHDA, CDR2 SQIVND (reference sequence). Trimming took 2 bases from V and 4 from J; bases not matched to a gene: 8. Membership in each cohort depended on participant-reported clinical history. The authors' processing: Amplifying reference gene primers gave estimates of nucleated cell counts. Method: immunoSEQ multiplex PCR; TCRdb's copy keeps in-frame clones and lacks some. The V and J calls and clone size were taken over from that table, and D and trimming were inferred from the DNA. The repertoire consists of some 340,000 clones, with less than 90% occurring once and the leading ten covering about 5.4%.

The sequencing sample was made of PBMCs or T cells enriched from blood (not recorded which). This sequence joins TRBV19 and TRBJ1-5; 10 bases are a match to TRBD1. The TCR sequence derives from a woman aged 45-65 years who had recovered from COVID-19. CDR3 loop: CASSIREWDRGNQPQHF. The CDR3 DNA sequence: TGTGCCAGTAGTATACGGGAATGGGACAGGGGTAATCAGCCCCAGCATTTT.